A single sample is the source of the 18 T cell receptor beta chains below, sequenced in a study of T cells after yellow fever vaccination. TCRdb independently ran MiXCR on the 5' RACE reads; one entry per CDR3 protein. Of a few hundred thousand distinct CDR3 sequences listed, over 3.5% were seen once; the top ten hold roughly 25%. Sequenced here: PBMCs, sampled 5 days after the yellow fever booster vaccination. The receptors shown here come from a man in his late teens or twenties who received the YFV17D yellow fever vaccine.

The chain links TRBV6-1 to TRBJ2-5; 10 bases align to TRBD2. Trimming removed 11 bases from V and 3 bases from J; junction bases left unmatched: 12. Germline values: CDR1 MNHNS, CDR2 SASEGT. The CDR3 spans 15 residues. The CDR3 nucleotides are TGTGCCTCGCGGAGGAGCGGGGGGGCCGAAGAGACCCAGTACTTC. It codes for CASRRSGGAEETQYF.

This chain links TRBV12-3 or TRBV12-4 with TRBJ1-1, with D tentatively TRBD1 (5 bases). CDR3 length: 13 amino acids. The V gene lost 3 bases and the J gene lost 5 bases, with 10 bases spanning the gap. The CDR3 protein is CASSFGARTEAFF. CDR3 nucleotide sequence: TGTGCCAGCAGTTTCGGGGCGAGGACTGAAGCTTTCTTT.

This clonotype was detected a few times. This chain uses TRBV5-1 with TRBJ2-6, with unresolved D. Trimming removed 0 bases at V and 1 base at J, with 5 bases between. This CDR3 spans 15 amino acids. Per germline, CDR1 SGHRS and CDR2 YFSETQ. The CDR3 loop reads CASSLVVSGANVLTF. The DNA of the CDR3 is TGCGCCAGCAGCTTGGTCGTTTCTGGGGCCAACGTCCTGACTTTC.

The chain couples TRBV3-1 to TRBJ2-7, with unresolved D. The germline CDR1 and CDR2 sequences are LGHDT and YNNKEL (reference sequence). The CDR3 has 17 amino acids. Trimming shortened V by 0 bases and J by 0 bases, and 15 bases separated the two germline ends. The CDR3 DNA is TGTGCCAGCAGCCAAGATCTCGACCCAGATAGCTCCTACGAGCAGTACTTC. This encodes CASSQDLDPDSSYEQYF.

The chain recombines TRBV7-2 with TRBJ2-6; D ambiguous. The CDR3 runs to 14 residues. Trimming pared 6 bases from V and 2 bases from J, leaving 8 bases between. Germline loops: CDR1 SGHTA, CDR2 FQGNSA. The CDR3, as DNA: TGTGCCAGCAGACGGGTAGCTGGGGCCAACGTCCTGACTTTC. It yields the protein CASRRVAGANVLTF.

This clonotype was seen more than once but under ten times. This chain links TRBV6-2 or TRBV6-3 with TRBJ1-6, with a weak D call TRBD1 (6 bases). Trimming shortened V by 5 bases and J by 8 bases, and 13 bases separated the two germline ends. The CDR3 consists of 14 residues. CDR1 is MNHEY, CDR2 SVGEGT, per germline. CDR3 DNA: TGTGCCAGCAGTATCACAGGGCGCCATTCACCCCTCCACTTT. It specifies CASSITGRHSPLHF.

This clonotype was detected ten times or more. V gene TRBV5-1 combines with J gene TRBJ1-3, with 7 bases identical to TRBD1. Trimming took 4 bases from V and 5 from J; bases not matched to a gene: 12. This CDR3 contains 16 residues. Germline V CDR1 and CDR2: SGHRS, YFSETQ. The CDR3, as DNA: TGCGCCAGCAGCCGGGGTCCAGGGGACAGCCGAAACACCATATATTTT. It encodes CASSRGPGDSRNTIYF. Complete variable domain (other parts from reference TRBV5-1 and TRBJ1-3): KAGVTQTPRYLIKTRGQQVTLSCSPISGHRSVSWYQQTPGQGLQFLFEYFSETQRNKGNFPGRFSGRQFSNSRSEMNVSTLELGDSALYLCASSRGPGDSRNTIYFGEGSWLTVV.

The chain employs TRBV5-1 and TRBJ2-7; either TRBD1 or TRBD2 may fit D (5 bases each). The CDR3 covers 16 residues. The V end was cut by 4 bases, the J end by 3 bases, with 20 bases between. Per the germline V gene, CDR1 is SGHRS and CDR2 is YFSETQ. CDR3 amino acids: CASSRMGRTAHYEQYF. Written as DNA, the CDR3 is TGCGCCAGCAGCCGAATGGGACGGACGGCTCACTACGAGCAGTACTTC.

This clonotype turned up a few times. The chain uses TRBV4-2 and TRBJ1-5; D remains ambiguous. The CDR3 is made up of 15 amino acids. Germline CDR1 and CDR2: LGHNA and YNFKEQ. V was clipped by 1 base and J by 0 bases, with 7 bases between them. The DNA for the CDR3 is TGTGCCAGCAGCCAAGTCCGGGGTAGCAATCAGCCCCAGCATTTT. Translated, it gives CASSQVRGSNQPQHF.

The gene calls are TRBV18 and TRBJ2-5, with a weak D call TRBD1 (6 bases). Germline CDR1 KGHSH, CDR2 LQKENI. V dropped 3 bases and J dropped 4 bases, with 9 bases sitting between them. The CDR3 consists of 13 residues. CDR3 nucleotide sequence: TGTGCCAGCTCACCTCCAGGGGCAGAGACCCAGTACTTC. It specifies CASSPPGAETQYF.

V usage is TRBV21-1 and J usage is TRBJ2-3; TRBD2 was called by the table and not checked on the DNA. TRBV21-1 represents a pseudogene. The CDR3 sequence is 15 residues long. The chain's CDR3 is CASSRGSGYTDTQYF. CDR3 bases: TGTGCCAGCAGCAGGGGTAGCGGCTACACAGATACGCAGTATTTT.

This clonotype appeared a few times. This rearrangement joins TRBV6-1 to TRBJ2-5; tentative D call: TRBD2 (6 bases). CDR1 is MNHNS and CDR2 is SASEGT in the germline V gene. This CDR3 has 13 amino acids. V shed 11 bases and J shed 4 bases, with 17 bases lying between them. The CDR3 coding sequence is TGTGCCGCTGAGAGGCGGGGCTCAGAGACCCAGTACTTC. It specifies CAAERRGSETQYF.

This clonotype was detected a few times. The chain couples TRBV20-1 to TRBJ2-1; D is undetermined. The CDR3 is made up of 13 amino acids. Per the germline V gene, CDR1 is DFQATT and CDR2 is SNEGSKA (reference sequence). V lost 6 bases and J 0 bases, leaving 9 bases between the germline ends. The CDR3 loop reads CSAVRGSYNEQFF. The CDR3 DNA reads TGCAGTGCCGTGCGTGGCTCCTACAATGAGCAGTTCTTC.

The CDR3 region has the DNA TGTGCCAGCAGCAAAGGAATAGGAGACAGGGGTAGCAATCAGCCCCAGCATTTT. Protein product: CASSKGIGDRGSNQPQHF. J is TRBJ1-5 and V is TRBV21-1; the table's D gene call, TRBD1, was not cross checked with the DNA. TRBV21-1 is classified as a pseudogene. The CDR3 is made up of 18 amino acids.

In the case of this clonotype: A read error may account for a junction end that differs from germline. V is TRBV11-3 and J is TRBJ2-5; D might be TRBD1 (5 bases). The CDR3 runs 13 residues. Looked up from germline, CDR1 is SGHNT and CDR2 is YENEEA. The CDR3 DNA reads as TGTGCCACCAGCTTCACAGGCCAAGAGACCCAGTACTTC. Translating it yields CATSFTGQETQYF.

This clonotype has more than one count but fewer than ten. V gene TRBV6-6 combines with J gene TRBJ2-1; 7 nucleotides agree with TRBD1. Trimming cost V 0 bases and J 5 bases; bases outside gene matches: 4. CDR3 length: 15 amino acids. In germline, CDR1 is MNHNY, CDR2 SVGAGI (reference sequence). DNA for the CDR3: TGTGCCAGCAGTTACTCCGGGACAGCCAACAATGAGCAGTTCTTC. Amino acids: CASSYSGTANNEQFF.

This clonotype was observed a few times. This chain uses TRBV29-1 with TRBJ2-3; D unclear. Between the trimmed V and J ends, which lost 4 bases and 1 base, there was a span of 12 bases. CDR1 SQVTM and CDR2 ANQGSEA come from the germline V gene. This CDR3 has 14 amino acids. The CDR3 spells CSVVFPGRTDTQYF. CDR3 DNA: TGCAGCGTTGTCTTTCCAGGACGCACAGATACGCAGTATTTT.

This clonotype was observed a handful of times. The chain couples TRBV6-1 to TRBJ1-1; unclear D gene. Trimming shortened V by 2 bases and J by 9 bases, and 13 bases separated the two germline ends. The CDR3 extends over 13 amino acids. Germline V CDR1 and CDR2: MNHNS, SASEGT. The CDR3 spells CASSESGSLQAFF. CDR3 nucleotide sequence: TGTGCCAGCAGTGAAAGTGGTAGCCTTCAAGCTTTCTTT.